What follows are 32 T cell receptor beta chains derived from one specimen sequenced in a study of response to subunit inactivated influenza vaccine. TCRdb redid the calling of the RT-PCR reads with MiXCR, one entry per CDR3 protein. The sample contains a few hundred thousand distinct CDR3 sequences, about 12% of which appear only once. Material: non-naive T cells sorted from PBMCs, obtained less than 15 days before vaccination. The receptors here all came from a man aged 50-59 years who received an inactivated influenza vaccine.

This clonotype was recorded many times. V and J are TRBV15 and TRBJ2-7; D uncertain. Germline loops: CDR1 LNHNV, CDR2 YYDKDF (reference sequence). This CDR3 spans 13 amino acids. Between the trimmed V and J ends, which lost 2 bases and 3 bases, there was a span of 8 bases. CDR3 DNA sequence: TGTGCCACCAGCAGACCCGGTTACTACGAGCAGTACTTC. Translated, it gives CATSRPGYYEQYF.

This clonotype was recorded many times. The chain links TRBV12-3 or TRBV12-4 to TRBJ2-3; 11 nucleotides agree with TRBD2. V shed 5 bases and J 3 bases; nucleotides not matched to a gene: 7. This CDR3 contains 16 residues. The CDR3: CASSQSLAGATDTQYF. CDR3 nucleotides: TGTGCCAGCAGTCAATCACTAGCGGGGGCGACAGATACGCAGTATTTT.

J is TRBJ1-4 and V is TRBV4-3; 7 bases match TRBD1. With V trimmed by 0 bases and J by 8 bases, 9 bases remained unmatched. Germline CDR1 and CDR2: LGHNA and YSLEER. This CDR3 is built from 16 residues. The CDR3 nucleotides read TGCGCCAGCAGCCAAGATCGAGCAGGGGGGAGAGAAAAACTGTTTTTT. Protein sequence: CASSQDRAGGREKLFF.

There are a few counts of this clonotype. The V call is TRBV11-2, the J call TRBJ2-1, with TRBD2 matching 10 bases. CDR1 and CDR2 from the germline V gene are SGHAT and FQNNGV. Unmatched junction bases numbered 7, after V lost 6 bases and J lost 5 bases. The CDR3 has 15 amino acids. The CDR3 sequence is CASRLSGRADNEQFF. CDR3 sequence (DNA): TGTGCCAGCAGATTAAGCGGGAGGGCGGACAATGAGCAGTTCTTC.

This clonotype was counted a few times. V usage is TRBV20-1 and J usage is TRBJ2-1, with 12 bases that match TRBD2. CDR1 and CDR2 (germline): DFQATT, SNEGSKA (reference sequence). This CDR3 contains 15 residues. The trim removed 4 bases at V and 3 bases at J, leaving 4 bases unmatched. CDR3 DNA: TGCAGTGCTACTCGGACTAGCGGGATCTACAATGAGCAGTTCTTC. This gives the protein CSATRTSGIYNEQFF.

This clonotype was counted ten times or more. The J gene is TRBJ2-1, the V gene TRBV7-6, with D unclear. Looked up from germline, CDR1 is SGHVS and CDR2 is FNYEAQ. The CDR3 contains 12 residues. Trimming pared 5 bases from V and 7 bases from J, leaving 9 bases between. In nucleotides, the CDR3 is TGTGCCAGCAGCCTGACATGGAATGAGCAGTTCTTC. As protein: CASSLTWNEQFF.

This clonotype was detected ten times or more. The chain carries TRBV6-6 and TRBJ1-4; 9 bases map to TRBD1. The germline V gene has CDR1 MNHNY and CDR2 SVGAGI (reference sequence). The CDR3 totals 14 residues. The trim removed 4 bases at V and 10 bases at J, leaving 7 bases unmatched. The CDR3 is CASSSNRGRGKLFF. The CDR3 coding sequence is TGTGCCAGCAGTTCGAACAGGGGGCGAGGAAAACTGTTTTTT.

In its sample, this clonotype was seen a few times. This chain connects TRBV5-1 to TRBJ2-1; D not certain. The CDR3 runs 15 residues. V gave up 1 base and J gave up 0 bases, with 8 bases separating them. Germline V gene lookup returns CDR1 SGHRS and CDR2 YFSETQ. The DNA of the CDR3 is TGCGCCAGCAGCTTGTATGTGGGCTCCTACAATGAGCAGTTCTTC. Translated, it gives CASSLYVGSYNEQFF.

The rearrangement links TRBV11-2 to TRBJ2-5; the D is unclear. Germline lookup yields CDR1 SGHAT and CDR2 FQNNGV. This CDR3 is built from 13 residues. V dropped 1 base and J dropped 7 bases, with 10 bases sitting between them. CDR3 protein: CASSLGFLGTQYF. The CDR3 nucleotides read TGTGCCAGCAGCTTAGGTTTCCTTGGGACCCAGTACTTC.

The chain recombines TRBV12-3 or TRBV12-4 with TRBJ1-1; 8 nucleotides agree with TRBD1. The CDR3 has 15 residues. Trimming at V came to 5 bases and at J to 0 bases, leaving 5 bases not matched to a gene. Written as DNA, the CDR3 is TGTGCCAGCAGTATGGGACAGGTCTTGAACACTGAAGCTTTCTTT. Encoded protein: CASSMGQVLNTEAFF.

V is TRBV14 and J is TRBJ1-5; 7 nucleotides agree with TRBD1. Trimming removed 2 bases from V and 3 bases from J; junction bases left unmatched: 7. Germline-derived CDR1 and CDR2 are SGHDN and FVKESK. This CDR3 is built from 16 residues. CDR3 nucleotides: TGTGCCAGCAGCCAACCCGGGACAGCTCCCAATCAGCCCCAGCATTTT. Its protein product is CASSQPGTAPNQPQHF.

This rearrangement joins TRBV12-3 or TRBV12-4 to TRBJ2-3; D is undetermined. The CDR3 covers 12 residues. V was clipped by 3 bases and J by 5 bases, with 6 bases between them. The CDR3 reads CASSLGIDTQYF. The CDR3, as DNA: TGTGCCAGCAGTTTGGGTATAGATACGCAGTATTTT.

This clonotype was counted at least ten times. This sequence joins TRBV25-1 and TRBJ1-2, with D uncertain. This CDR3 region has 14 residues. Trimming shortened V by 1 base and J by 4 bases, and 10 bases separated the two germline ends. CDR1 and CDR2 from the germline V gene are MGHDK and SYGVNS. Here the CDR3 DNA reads TGTGCCAGCAGTGAATTGGGCGGAACCTATGGCTACACCTTC. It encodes CASSELGGTYGYTF.

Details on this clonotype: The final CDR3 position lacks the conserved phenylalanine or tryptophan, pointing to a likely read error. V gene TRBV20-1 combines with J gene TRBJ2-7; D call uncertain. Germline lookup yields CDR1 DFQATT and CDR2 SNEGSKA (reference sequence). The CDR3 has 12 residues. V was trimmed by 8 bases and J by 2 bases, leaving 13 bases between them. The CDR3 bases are TGCAGTCTCACTACGGTTACCTACGAGCAGTACATC. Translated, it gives CSLTTVTYEQYI.

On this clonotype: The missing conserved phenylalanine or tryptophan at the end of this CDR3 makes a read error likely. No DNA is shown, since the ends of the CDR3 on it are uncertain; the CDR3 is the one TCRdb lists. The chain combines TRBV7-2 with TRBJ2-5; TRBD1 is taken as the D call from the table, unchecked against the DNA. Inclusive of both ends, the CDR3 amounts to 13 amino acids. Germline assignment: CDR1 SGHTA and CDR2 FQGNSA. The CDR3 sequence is CASSLGTSFPLRV.

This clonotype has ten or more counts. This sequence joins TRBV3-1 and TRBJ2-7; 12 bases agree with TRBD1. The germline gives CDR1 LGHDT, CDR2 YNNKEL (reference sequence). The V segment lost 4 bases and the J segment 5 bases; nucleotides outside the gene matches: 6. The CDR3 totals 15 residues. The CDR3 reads CASSRTGTGGHEQYF. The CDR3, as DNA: TGTGCCAGCAGCCGCACCGGGACAGGGGGCCACGAGCAGTACTTC.

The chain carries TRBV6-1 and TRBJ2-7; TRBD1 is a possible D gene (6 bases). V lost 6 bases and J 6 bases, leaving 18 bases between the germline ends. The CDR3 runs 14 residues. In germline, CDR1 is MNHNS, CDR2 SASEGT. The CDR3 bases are TGTGCCAGCAGGACCTACCGACAGGTGGGCGAGCAGTACTTC. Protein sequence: CASRTYRQVGEQYF.

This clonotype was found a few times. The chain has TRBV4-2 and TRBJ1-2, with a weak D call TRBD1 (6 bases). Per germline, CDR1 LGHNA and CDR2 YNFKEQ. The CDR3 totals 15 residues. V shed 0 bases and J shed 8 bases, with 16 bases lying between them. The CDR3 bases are TGTGCCAGCAGCCAAGATTGGGGGGGGCAGGAAGGCTACACCTTC. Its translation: CASSQDWGGQEGYTF.

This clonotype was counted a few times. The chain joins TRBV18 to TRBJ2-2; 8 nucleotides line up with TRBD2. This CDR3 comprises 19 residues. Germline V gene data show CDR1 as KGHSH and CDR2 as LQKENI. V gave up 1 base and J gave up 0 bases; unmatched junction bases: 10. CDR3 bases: TGTGCCAGCTCACCACTGTTAATAGCGGGACCCGCGAACACCGGGGAGCTGTTTTTT. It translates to CASSPLLIAGPANTGELFF.

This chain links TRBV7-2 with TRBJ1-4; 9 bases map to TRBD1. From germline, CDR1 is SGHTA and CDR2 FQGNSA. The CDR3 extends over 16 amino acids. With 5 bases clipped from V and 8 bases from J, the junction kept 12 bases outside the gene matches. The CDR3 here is CASSQNPTGGREKLFF. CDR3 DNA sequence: TGTGCCAGCAGCCAAAACCCGACAGGGGGAAGGGAAAAACTGTTTTTT.

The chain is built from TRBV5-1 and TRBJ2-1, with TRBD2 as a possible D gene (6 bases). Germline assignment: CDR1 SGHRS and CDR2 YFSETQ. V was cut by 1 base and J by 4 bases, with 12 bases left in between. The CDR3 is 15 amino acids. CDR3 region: CASSLTGDEYNEQFF. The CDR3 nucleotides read TGCGCCAGCAGCTTGACGGGAGACGAGTACAATGAGCAGTTCTTC.

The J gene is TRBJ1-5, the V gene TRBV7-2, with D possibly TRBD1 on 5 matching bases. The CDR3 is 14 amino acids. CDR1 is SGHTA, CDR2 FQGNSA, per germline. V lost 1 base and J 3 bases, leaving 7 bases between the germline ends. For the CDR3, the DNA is TGTGCCAGCAGCTTAGGGACACCCAATCAGCCCCAGCATTTT. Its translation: CASSLGTPNQPQHF.

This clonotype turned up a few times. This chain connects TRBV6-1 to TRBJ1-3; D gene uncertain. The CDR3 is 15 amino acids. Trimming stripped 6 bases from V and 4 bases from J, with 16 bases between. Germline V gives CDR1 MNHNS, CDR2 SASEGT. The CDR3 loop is CASSAGRERGNTIYF. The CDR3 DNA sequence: TGTGCCAGCAGCGCGGGCCGGGAAAGAGGAAACACCATATATTTT.

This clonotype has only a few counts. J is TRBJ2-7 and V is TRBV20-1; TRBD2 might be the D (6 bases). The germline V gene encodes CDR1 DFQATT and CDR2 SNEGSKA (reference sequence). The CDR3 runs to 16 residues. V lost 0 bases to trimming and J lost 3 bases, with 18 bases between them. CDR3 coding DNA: TGCAGTGCTAGAGATCTGAGGGGACGGACTAACTACGAGCAGTACTTC. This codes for CSARDLRGRTNYEQYF.

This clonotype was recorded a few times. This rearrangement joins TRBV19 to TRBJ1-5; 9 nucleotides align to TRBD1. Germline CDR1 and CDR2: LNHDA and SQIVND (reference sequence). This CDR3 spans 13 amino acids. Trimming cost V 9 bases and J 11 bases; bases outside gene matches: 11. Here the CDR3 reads CASRDRVNLAQHF. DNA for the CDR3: TGTGCCAGCCGGGACAGGGTTAATCTAGCCCAGCATTTT.

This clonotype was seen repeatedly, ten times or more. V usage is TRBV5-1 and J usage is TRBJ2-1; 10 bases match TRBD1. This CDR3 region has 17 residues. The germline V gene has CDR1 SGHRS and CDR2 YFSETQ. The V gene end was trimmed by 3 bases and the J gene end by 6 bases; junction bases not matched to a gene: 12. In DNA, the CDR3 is TGCGCCAGCAGCTCCGGGACAGGGGCATCGAGGGTCAATGAGCAGTTCTTC. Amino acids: CASSSGTGASRVNEQFF.

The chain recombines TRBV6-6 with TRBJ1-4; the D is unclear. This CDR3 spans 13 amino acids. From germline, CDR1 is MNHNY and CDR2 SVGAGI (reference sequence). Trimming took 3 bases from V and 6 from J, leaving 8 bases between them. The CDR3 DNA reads TGTGCCAGCAGTTATTACCAGGATGAAAAACTGTTTTTT. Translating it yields CASSYYQDEKLFF.

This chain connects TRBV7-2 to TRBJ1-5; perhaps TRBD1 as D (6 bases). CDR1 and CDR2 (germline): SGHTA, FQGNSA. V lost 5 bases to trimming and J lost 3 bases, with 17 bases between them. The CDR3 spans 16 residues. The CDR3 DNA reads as TGTGCCAGCAGCATCAGGGGCGGACAGCCCAATCAGCCCCAGCATTTT. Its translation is CASSIRGGQPNQPQHF.

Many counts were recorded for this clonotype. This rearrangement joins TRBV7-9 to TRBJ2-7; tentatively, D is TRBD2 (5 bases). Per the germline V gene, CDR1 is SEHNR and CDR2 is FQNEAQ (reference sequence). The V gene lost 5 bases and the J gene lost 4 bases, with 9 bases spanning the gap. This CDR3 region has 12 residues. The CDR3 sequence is CASSPRGYEQYF. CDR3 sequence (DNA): TGTGCCAGCAGCCCACGCGGGTACGAGCAGTACTTC.

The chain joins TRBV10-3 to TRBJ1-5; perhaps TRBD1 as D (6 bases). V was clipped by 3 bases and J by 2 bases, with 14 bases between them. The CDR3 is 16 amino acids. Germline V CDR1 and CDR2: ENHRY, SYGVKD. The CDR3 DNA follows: TGTGCCATCAGTGATTCCGGGGGCGGGGGCAATCAGCCCCAGCATTTT. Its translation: CAISDSGGGGNQPQHF.

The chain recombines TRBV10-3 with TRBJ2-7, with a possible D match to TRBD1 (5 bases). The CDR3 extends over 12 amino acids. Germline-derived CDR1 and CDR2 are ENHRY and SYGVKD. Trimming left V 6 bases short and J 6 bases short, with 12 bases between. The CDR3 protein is CAIRMQGSEQYF. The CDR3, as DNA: TGTGCCATCAGGATGCAGGGTAGCGAGCAGTACTTC.

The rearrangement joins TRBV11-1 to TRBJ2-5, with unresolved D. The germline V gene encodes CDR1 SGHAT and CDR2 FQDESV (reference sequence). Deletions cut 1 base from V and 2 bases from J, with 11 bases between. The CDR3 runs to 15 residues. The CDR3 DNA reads TGTGCCAGCAGCTTAGGATGGATGGAGCAAGAGACCCAGTACTTC. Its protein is CASSLGWMEQETQYF.